Below, one T cell receptor delta chain is given with its context. The antigen remains unidentified. TCRdb's entry gives the protein of a much larger clone, which mismatches this DNA's translation at residue 13, likely from a read error; the protein reported here is translated from the DNA. The same CDR3 is also encoded by other DNA sequences in this sample. Flow sorting of PBMC yielded separate Vgamma9/Vdelta2+ and Vdelta2-negative gammadelta T cell populations for bulk repertoire analysis. This record belongs to a study of γδ T cells in repeated Plasmodium falciparum infection. About the research overall: Malian gammadelta TCRs were studied during no-transmission periods and across acute malaria episodes. Overall study results and limits: Vgamma9/Vdelta2+ repertoires stayed stably polyclonal over time and infection.

This CDR3 has 18 residues. CDR1 is GEAIGNYY and CDR2 is EKD in the germline V gene. Trimming cost V 0 bases and J 2 bases; bases outside gene matches: 12. TCRdb applied CATT to the multiplex PCR reads for clone calling. Here the sample spans under 60,000 delta-chain clones, 1.6% being singletons. This TCR derives from a pool of human donors (malaria-infected and uninfected, not separated). This rearrangement joins TRDV2 to TRDJ1, with 9 nucleotides matching TRDD3. The sample consisted of gamma-delta T cells from blood. CDR3 loop: CACDTGKLLGDTTDKLIF. CDR3 nucleotide sequence: TGTGCCTGTGACACCGGGAAGTTACTAGGGGATACGACCGATAAACTCATCTTT.